The TCR beta chain described here comes from a study of T-cell memory formation after mild COVID-19. The study, taken as a whole, reports: Prior to infection, memory already included some responding clones, suggesting cross-reactive memory joined. CM and EM subsets held most contracting CD4+ clones; EMRA held CD8+ ones.

5'RACE with constant-segment primers built TCRalpha and TCRbeta cDNA libraries with UMIs. TCRdb re-derived calls from the 5' RACE reads in MiXCR, one entry per CDR3 protein. The profile shows fewer than 400,000 distinct CDR3 sequences, 10% to 15% of them singletons. Trimming cost V 8 bases and J 1 base, with 5 bases left between them. The CDR3 consists of 11 residues. Germline V gene lookup returns CDR1 MNHEY and CDR2 SVGEGT. This clonotype was counted at least ten times. Its antigen is as yet unknown. The rearrangement uses TRBV6-2 or TRBV6-3 and TRBJ1-1; D remains ambiguous. Sequencing was done on a sample of PBMCs or a T cell subset sorted from them (not recorded which). This TCR came from a man between 18 and 29 years old who had mild COVID-19 (a few samples of this study predate the infection). Cell type and time point are not known. CDR3 DNA: TGTGCCAGCCGAGCGAACACTGAAGCTTTCTTT. Amino acids: CASRANTEAFF.